This TCR beta chain derives from a study of blood T cell repertoires in COVID-19. For the study at large: The United States, Italy and Spain provided the acute and convalescent COVID-19 samples. In each case, the material was cDNA or gDNA derived from T cells, B-cell-depleted T cells, or PBMCs.

Those enrolled, adults aged roughly 18 to 89 years, came from some 25 US areas. The study counted Cohort 3 donors as recovered given two negative PCRs, clearance, or symptom resolution. The assay was immunoSEQ multiplex PCR, and TCRdb's table has in-frame clones only and misses some. The data show some 100,000 clones, about 86% seen once. CDR3 length equals 14 residues. Looked up from germline, CDR1 is KGHSH and CDR2 is LQKENI. V shed 3 bases, J shed 4 bases, and the junction held 4 bases outside the gene matches. The chain couples TRBV18 to TRBJ1-2, with 8 bases fitting TRBD1. Source material: PBMCs or T cells enriched from blood (not recorded which). This sequence was found in a woman in her forties or fifties who had recovered from COVID-19. Here the CDR3 DNA reads TGTGCCAGCTCACCGGGACAGGATATCTATGGCTACACCTTC. This codes for CASSPGQDIYGYTF. The full variable domain, its missing parts supplied by reference TRBV18 and TRBJ1-2, is NAGVMQNPRHLVRRRGQEARLRCSPMKGHSHVYWYRQLPEEGLKFMVYLQKENIIDESGMPKERFSAEFPKEGPSILRIQQVVRGDSAAYFCASSPGQDIYGYTFGSGTRLTVV.